A selection of T cell receptor beta chains follows, all from one sample in a study of immune heterogeneity within non-small cell lung tumors. TCRdb called the multiplex PCR reads again in MiXCR, with one record for every CDR3 protein. This sample has about 10,000 distinct CDR3 sequences; 15% to 20% occur once, and the top ten carry approximately 3.5%. Material: lung tumor tissue. The receptor source for this set is a man in his forties with non-small cell lung cancer. The CDR3 runs from the conserved cysteine through the conserved F or W. D genes are given only for firm matches. Some rows mark clone size as missing; the rest say once, few, many or name a class of expanded clone.

cdr3_aa j_call d_call v_call clone_size
CASSQDRGGGTDTQYF TRBJ2-3 TRBD2 TRBV4-2 many
CASSQVRDPRFGAFF TRBJ1-1 . TRBV4-1 .
CASSLAGGDTEAFF TRBJ1-1 TRBD1 TRBV5-1 many
CASRTSGNEQYF TRBJ2-7 TRBD2 TRBV27 once
CASSLAQGATNEKLFF TRBJ1-4 . TRBV5-5 many
CASSYSPEAYEQYF TRBJ2-7 . TRBV28 .
CATGTSGAKTQYF TRBJ2-5 TRBD2 TRBV6-2/TRBV6-3 many
CASSLRQGPSRETQYF TRBJ2-5 TRBD1 TRBV5-4 .
CASSLPTGELFF TRBJ2-2 . TRBV5-6 medium-sized
CASSLGASGGEQFF TRBJ2-1 TRBD2 TRBV12-3/TRBV12-4 medium-sized
CATRTGDLNTEAFF TRBJ1-1 TRBD1 TRBV28 .
CAISEGVNSPLHF TRBJ1-6 . TRBV10-3 .
CSAPFGTSGYEQYF TRBJ2-7 TRBD2 TRBV20-1 medium-sized
CSVGGVQETQYF TRBJ2-5 . TRBV29-1 many
CASSRGGNRGERYF TRBJ2-7 . TRBV19 .
CASSPSRAAATGELFF TRBJ2-2 . TRBV19 many
CASSSRSWATEAFF TRBJ1-1 . TRBV27 medium-sized
CAIGYGRKLVF TRBJ1-4 . TRBV27 .
CASSPAPAWAGGGGETQYF TRBJ2-5 . TRBV18 many
CASGLSGNTDTQYF TRBJ2-3 . TRBV12-5 medium-sized
CASRDTPNTEAFF TRBJ1-1 . TRBV6-4 .
CSARMGGRNTEAFF TRBJ1-1 . TRBV20-1 .
CASSYLRGGTSGANVLTF TRBJ2-6 . TRBV6-1 medium-sized
CSARDLPWAERLPFF TRBJ2-1 . TRBV20-1 many
CASSPMEGGGYNEQFF TRBJ2-1 . TRBV5-1 medium-sized
CSVDSYGDPTDTQYF TRBJ2-3 . TRBV29-1 few
CATSDPPDGLFKTDTQYF TRBJ2-3 . TRBV24-1 medium-sized
CASSFVGTSGSYF TRBJ2-7 TRBD2 TRBV28 medium-sized
CASSYPRRGCTEAFF TRBJ1-1 . TRBV6-5 many
CASSGSNYGYTF TRBJ1-2 . TRBV25-1 many
CASSFDSGNGGLNEQFF TRBJ2-1 . TRBV7-7 many
CASSVDPSGRNEQFF TRBJ2-1 TRBD2 TRBV9 many
CASSQRVAGSPGEQYF TRBJ2-7 TRBD2 TRBV5-4 few
CASSEGGSPQPQHF TRBJ1-5 . TRBV6-1 medium-sized
CASSFSQGVTEAFF TRBJ1-1 TRBD1 TRBV27 .
CASSPLGHNEQFF TRBJ2-1 . TRBV18 medium-sized
CASSKAGGHYGYTF TRBJ1-2 TRBD1 TRBV19 medium-sized
CASSPGTGSANEKLFF TRBJ1-4 . TRBV3-1 medium-sized
CASSQDVRGSREQYF TRBJ2-7 . TRBV4-1 medium-sized
CASKFGPSSTGELFF TRBJ2-2 . TRBV5-1 many
CASSLEGIYGYTF TRBJ1-2 . TRBV6-1 medium-sized
CASSLRTGGDTEAFF TRBJ1-1 TRBD1 TRBV11-2 medium-sized
CSSSFRSPRHF TRBJ1-6 . TRBV28 .
CSARRGAGNTEAFF TRBJ1-1 . TRBV20-1 .
CASSQGAGGNQPQHF TRBJ1-5 TRBD1 TRBV6-1 medium-sized
CASSVLELGQPQHF TRBJ1-5 . TRBV9 many
CSARDGWAEETQYF TRBJ2-5 . TRBV20-1 medium-sized
CASSPTQMGPKNIQYF TRBJ2-4 . TRBV7-2 many